This is a list of T cell receptor beta chains from one sample in a study of a mutant IDH1 vaccine in newly diagnosed glioma. Only in-frame clones appear in the TCRdb table, and some are missing; sequencing was by immunoSEQ multiplex PCR. This table has 85,000 to 100,000 clones, roughly 89% appearing once. Sequences were derived from PBMCs, sampled from a glioma patient treated with radiotherapy, temozolomide or both. These receptors were taken from a woman between 50 and 59 years old with glioma. CDR3s include the opening cysteine and the closing phenylalanine or tryptophan. The order of the fields is J gene, V gene, CDR3 length, clone size, D gene, CDR3 protein, CDR3 DNA. A D gene is named only where the DNA matches it firmly. The listing skips clone size in some rows; elsewhere it reads once, few, many or a size class.

J: TRBJ1-5
V: TRBV27
length: 14
size: -
D: -
CDR3: CASSSGRSPGPQHF
DNA: TGTGCCAGCAGTTCAGGACGGTCACCAGGGCCCCAGCATTTT

J: TRBJ1-1
V: TRBV6-5
length: 15
size: -
D: -
CDR3: CASSYARGRDTEAFF
DNA: TGTGCCAGCAGTTACGCCAGAGGGCGAGACACTGAAGCTTTCTTT

J: TRBJ1-1
V: TRBV5-1
length: 14
size: -
D: -
CDR3: CASDRPFLYTEAFF
DNA: TGCGCCAGCGACAGGCCCTTTTTATACACTGAAGCTTTCTTT

J: TRBJ2-5
V: TRBV5-1
length: 13
size: -
D: -
CDR3: CASSLNPGETQYF
DNA: TGCGCCAGCAGCTTAAACCCAGGAGAGACCCAGTACTTC

J: TRBJ2-7
V: TRBV29-1
length: 14
size: -
D: -
CDR3: CSVGFDRPPYEQYF
DNA: TGCAGCGTGGGATTTGACAGACCCCCCTACGAGCAGTACTTC

J: TRBJ2-1
V: TRBV5-1
length: 19
size: -
D: TRBD2
CDR3: CASSPLPLLAGVRYNEQFF
DNA: TGCGCCAGCAGCCCGCTCCCCCTACTAGCGGGAGTTCGCTACAATGAGCAGTTCTTC

J: TRBJ1-4
V: TRBV6-6
length: 11
size: -
D: -
CDR3: CASSVNEKLFF
DNA: TGTGCCAGCAGCGTGAATGAAAAACTGTTTTTT

J: TRBJ2-7
V: TRBV19
length: 12
size: -
D: -
CDR3: CASKDPGDEQYF
DNA: TGTGCCAGTAAGGACCCAGGAGACGAGCAGTACTTC

J: TRBJ2-3
V: TRBV2
length: 13
size: -
D: -
CDR3: CASSEVGRDQRYF
DNA: TGTGCCAGCAGTGAAGTGGGCCGGGACCAACGGTATTTT

J: TRBJ1-1
V: TRBV6-4
length: 14
size: -
D: TRBD1
CDR3: CASSRTGEDTEAFF
DNA: TGTGCCAGCAGCAGGACAGGGGAAGACACTGAAGCTTTCTTT

J: TRBJ2-1
V: TRBV19
length: 14
size: -
D: TRBD2
CDR3: CASSKGTSGRRQFF
DNA: TGTGCCAGTAGTAAAGGGACTAGCGGGAGGCGGCAGTTCTTC

J: TRBJ2-5
V: TRBV28
length: 14
size: -
D: -
CDR3: CASSLVTVQETQYF
DNA: TGTGCCAGCAGTTTGGTTACAGTACAAGAGACCCAGTACTTC

J: TRBJ2-1
V: TRBV7-2
length: 16
size: -
D: -
CDR3: CASSRGIGLPYNEQFF
DNA: TGTGCCAGCAGCCGTGGGATAGGCCTTCCCTACAATGAGCAGTTCTTC

J: TRBJ2-5
V: TRBV7-9
length: 11
size: -
D: -
CDR3: CASSAKETQYF
DNA: TGTGCCAGCAGCGCGAAAGAGACCCAGTACTTC

J: TRBJ1-1
V: TRBV29-1
length: 15
size: medium-sized
D: -
CDR3: CSVGWTVTLNTEAFF
DNA: TGCAGCGTGGGTTGGACAGTCACATTGAACACTGAAGCTTTCTTT

J: TRBJ2-1
V: TRBV4-1
length: 14
size: -
D: -
CDR3: CASSQEPGRNEQFF
DNA: TGCGCCAGCAGCCAAGAACCAGGCCGCAATGAGCAGTTCTTC

J: TRBJ1-6
V: TRBV6-5
length: 16
size: -
D: -
CDR3: CASSYSMRQGDSPLHF
DNA: TGTGCCAGCAGTTACTCGATGCGGCAGGGAGATTCACCCCTCCACTTT

J: TRBJ2-7
V: TRBV2
length: 14
size: -
D: TRBD1
CDR3: CASSESTGAAEQYF
DNA: TGTGCCAGCAGTGAAAGCACAGGGGCAGCCGAGCAGTACTTC

J: TRBJ2-1
V: TRBV30
length: 13
size: -
D: TRBD1
CDR3: CAWSIQGAYEQFF
DNA: TGTGCCTGGAGTATTCAGGGGGCATATGAGCAGTTCTTC

J: TRBJ1-3
V: TRBV15
length: 15
size: -
D: -
CDR3: CATSVVEGLGNTIYF
DNA: TGTGCCACCAGCGTAGTGGAGGGGCTTGGAAACACCATATATTTT

J: TRBJ2-3
V: TRBV4-1
length: 15
size: -
D: -
CDR3: CASSQVGLLESTQYF
DNA: TGCGCCAGCAGCCAAGTTGGTCTCCTGGAAAGTACGCAGTATTTT

J: TRBJ1-1
V: TRBV6-5
length: 15
size: -
D: -
CDR3: CASRAFPWRVNEAFF
DNA: TGTGCCAGCAGGGCCTTCCCGTGGAGGGTTAATGAAGCTTTCTTT

J: TRBJ1-2
V: TRBV5-6
length: 17
size: -
D: -
CDR3: CASSFSGRGPLRYGYTF
DNA: TGTGCCAGCAGCTTTTCGGGACGGGGGCCGCTACGCTATGGCTACACCTTC

J: TRBJ2-5
V: TRBV15
length: 17
size: once
D: TRBD2
CDR3: CATRLGLAGATWETQYF
DNA: TGTGCCACCAGATTGGGACTAGCGGGAGCTACTTGGGAGACCCAGTACTTC

J: TRBJ2-7
V: TRBV6-5
length: 11
size: -
D: -
CDR3: CASSSIYEQYF
DNA: TGTGCCAGCAGTTCGATATACGAGCAGTACTTC

J: TRBJ1-1
V: TRBV29-1
length: 13
size: -
D: TRBD1
CDR3: CSARGQGAGEAFF
DNA: TGCAGCGCCCGAGGGCAGGGGGCAGGTGAAGCTTTCTTT

J: TRBJ1-1
V: TRBV6-5
length: 16
size: -
D: -
CDR3: CASSYRALNLNTEAFF
DNA: TGTGCCAGCAGTTACCGGGCCCTTAATCTGAACACTGAAGCTTTCTTT

J: TRBJ1-5
V: TRBV28
length: 13
size: -
D: -
CDR3: CASSQGIYQPQHF
DNA: TGTGCCAGCAGCCAGGGTATATATCAGCCCCAGCATTTT